The clone carrying this TCR beta chain was picked up one time. CDR3 length equals 15 residues. V lost 5 bases, J lost 5 bases, and 18 bases lay in between. Per the germline V gene, CDR1 is MNHEY and CDR2 is SVGAGI. The authors' processing: Scientists estimated how many nucleated cells there were by amplifying reference gene primers. The method was immunoSEQ multiplex PCR; TCRdb's version includes in-frame clones alone and lacks a portion of them. That table supplies the V and J calls and clone size; D and trimming were determined from the DNA. The data contain about 130,000 clones, 81% of them singletons. These data are taken from a study of blood T cell repertoires in COVID-19.

The J gene is TRBJ2-5, the V gene TRBV6-5; perhaps TRBD1 as D (6 bases). Material: peripheral blood. The sequence came from a woman aged 55-70 years with active or convalescent COVID-19. The CDR3 sequence: CASSPQLKRGETQYF. CDR3 sequence (DNA): TGTGCCAGCAGTCCCCAGCTTAAGAGGGGGGAGACCCAGTACTTC.